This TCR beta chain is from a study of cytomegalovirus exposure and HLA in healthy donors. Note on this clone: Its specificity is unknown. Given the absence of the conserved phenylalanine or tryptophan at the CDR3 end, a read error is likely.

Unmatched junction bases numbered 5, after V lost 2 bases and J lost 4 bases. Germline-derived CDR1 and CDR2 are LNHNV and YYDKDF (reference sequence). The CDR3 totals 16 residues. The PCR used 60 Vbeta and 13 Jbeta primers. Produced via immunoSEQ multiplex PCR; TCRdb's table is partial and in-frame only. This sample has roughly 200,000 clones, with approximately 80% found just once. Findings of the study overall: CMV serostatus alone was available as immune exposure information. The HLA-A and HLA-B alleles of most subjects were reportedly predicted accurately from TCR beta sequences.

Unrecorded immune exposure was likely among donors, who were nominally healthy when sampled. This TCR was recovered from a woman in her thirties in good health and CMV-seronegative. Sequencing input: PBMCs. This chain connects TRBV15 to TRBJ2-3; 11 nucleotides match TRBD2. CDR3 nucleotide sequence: TGTGCCACCAGCAGATTAGCGGGGGGGCTATCAGATACGCAGTATCTT. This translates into CATSRLAGGLSDTQYL.